One and the same sample provided the 27 T cell receptor beta chains below, sequenced in a study of blood T cell repertoires in COVID-19. The protocol was immunoSEQ multiplex PCR, while the TCRdb copy is restricted to in-frame clones and leaves out a portion. The data hold approximately 300,000 clones, with around 90% observed a single time. Material for sequencing was peripheral blood. These TCRs come from a woman aged 35 to 49 with acute or convalescent COVID-19.

In the case of this clone: An end of the junction does not agree with germline; a read error may underlie this. The chain employs TRBV19 and TRBJ1-4, with D hard to call. Germline CDR1 and CDR2: LNHDA and SQIVND (reference sequence). This CDR3 has 12 residues. CDR3 residues: CASSMSAEAVLF. CDR3 bases: TGTGCCAGTAGTATGAGCGCGGAGGCGGTTCTTTTT. Drawing the rest from reference TRBV19 and TRBJ1-4, the complete variable domain is DGGITQSPKYLFRKEGQNVTLSCEQNLNHDAMYWYRQDPGQGLRLIYYSQIVNDFQKGDIAEGYSVSREKKESFPLTVTSAQKNPTAFYLCASSMSAEAVLFGSGTQLSVL.

The chain joins TRBV6-5 to TRBJ1-1, with D unclear. The length of the CDR3 is 15 residues. Trimming removed 2 bases at V and 7 bases at J, with 17 bases between. CDR1 and CDR2 (germline): MNHEY, SVGAGI. CDR3 sequence: CASSYDGSFGGEAFF. The CDR3 nucleotides are TGTGCCAGCAGTTACGACGGCAGCTTTGGCGGTGAAGCTTTCTTT.

The V gene is TRBV5-1, the J gene TRBJ2-2; 8 bases match TRBD1. The germline V gene has CDR1 SGHRS and CDR2 YFSETQ. There are 16 residues in the CDR3. V dropped 5 bases and J dropped 3; count of bases not matched to a gene: 9. Written as DNA, the CDR3 is TGCGCCAGCAGTCCCGACAGGGGTGTTTACACCGGGGAGCTGTTTTTT. Translated: CASSPDRGVYTGELFF.

The chain links TRBV27 to TRBJ2-2, with TRBD1 identical over 7 bases. Germline CDR1 MNHEY, CDR2 SMNVEV (reference sequence). This CDR3 is 15 amino acids long. V trimming: 1 base; J trimming: 1 base; junction bases outside the gene matches: 0. Here the CDR3 DNA reads TGTGCCAGCAGTTTATACAGGGGGAACACCGGGGAGCTGTTTTTT. Protein: CASSLYRGNTGELFF.

The V call is TRBV3-1 (or the pseudogene TRBV3-2), the J call TRBJ2-5, with TRBD2 identical over 10 bases. The CDR3 contains 15 residues. Germline loops: CDR1 LGHDT, CDR2 YNNKEL (reference sequence). V gave up 7 bases and J gave up 4 bases; unmatched junction bases: 9. The CDR3 DNA reads TGTGCCAGCAAGGGAGCGGGGGGGCCGGGAGAGACCCAGTACTTC. Its translation: CASKGAGGPGETQYF.

This chain uses TRBV5-1 with TRBJ1-4; D gene uncertain. V lost 4 bases and J 3 bases, leaving 7 bases between the germline ends. The CDR3 is 13 residues long. Germline-derived CDR1 and CDR2 are SGHRS and YFSETQ. The CDR3 sequence: CASSTSPNEKLFF. CDR3 nucleotide sequence: TGCGCCAGCAGCACTTCACCTAATGAAAAACTGTTTTTT. Based on the CDR3 plus reference TRBV5-1 and TRBJ1-4, the full variable domain is KAGVTQTPRYLIKTRGQQVTLSCSPISGHRSVSWYQQTPGQGLQFLFEYFSETQRNKGNFPGRFSGRQFSNSRSEMNVSTLELGDSALYLCASSTSPNEKLFFGSGTQLSVL.

The V call is TRBV11-2, the J call TRBJ2-5, with 14 bases that match TRBD2. Trimming cost V 5 bases and J 6 bases; bases outside gene matches: 5. Germline V gene sequence: CDR1 SGHAT, CDR2 FQNNGV. The CDR3 has 15 residues. This CDR3 reads CASSAGLAGVKTQYF. In nucleotides, the CDR3 is TGTGCCAGCAGCGCGGGACTAGCGGGGGTTAAGACCCAGTACTTC.

This CDR3 is CASSKAGSGTPTNNEQFF. The CDR3 DNA reads TGTGCCAGCAGCAAAGCCGGGAGCGGGACTCCCACTAACAATGAGCAGTTCTTC. The rearrangement uses TRBV21-1 and TRBJ2-1; no check of the table's D call, TRBD2, against the DNA was made. TRBV21-1 is annotated as a pseudogene. CDR3 length equals 18 residues.

The V and J genes are TRBV19 and TRBJ1-6, with 7 bases identical to TRBD1. The CDR3 sequence is 16 residues long. Trimming removed 7 bases from V and 6 bases from J; junction bases left unmatched: 12. Germline lookup yields CDR1 LNHDA and CDR2 SQIVND (reference sequence). In DNA, the CDR3 is TGTGCCAGTAAACCCCCTCCGGGACAGTCTAATTCACCCCTCCACTTT. Its protein is CASKPPPGQSNSPLHF.

The V gene is TRBV6-1, the J gene TRBJ2-5; a possible D gene is TRBD2 (5 bases). Trimming pared 3 bases from V and 7 bases from J, leaving 15 bases between. The CDR3 has 14 amino acids. Germline V lookup: CDR1 MNHNS, CDR2 SASEGT. The CDR3 bases are TGTGCCAGCAGTGAGACCCCGGGGTTAGGGACCCAGTACTTC. This gives the protein CASSETPGLGTQYF.

This clone was counted a few times. This sequence joins TRBV19 and TRBJ1-1; D perhaps matches TRBD1 (6 bases). Germline lookup yields CDR1 LNHDA and CDR2 SQIVND (reference sequence). Trimming stripped 6 bases from V and 5 bases from J, with 16 bases between. This CDR3 has 14 amino acids. The CDR3 coding sequence is TGTGCCAGTAGATCGGGAGGGGGGAGGACTGAAGCTTTCTTT. It specifies CASRSGGGRTEAFF.

The chain links TRBV19 to TRBJ1-2, with TRBD1 matching 8 bases. After removal of 3 bases from V and 8 bases from J, the junction contained 5 bases not matched to a gene. The CDR3 has 13 amino acids. The germline V gene encodes CDR1 LNHDA and CDR2 SQIVND (reference sequence). The CDR3 sequence is CASSIDRGRGYTF. The CDR3 DNA sequence: TGTGCCAGTAGTATCGACAGGGGTCGCGGCTACACCTTC.

The chain links TRBV5-1 to TRBJ2-2; D may be TRBD1 (5 bases). There are 15 residues in the CDR3. Germline V gene sequence: CDR1 SGHRS, CDR2 YFSETQ. V was trimmed by 0 bases and J by 6 bases, leaving 12 bases between them. The CDR3 DNA sequence: TGCGCCAGCAGCTTGGGACAGACCTGGGCCGGGGAGCTGTTTTTT. This sequence encodes CASSLGQTWAGELFF.

The V call is TRBV4-1, the J call TRBJ1-4, with TRBD1 matching 8 bases. Losses at the gene ends were 0 bases for V and 3 bases for J; bases not matched to a gene: 12. Germline CDR1 is MGHRA and CDR2 is YSYEKL. The length of the CDR3 is 19 residues. Here the CDR3 reads CASSQDKGAGGPSNEKLFF. The DNA for the CDR3 is TGCGCCAGCAGCCAAGATAAGGGGGCAGGGGGCCCCTCTAATGAAAAACTGTTTTTT.

A single count supports this clone. The genes are TRBV2 and TRBJ2-5; a possible D gene is TRBD1 (6 bases). Trimming pared 6 bases from V and 5 bases from J, leaving 13 bases between. The CDR3 covers 13 residues. From germline, CDR1 is SNHLY and CDR2 FYNNEI. The CDR3 sequence: CASSPTGLETQYF. The CDR3, as DNA: TGTGCCAGCAGCCCTACAGGGCTGGAGACCCAGTACTTC.

The chain has TRBV7-8 and TRBJ2-1, with D possibly matching TRBD1 (5 bases). CDR1 and CDR2 from the germline V gene are SGHVS and FQNEAQ. V shed 5 bases and J shed 9 bases, with 20 bases lying between them. The CDR3 spans 15 residues. CDR3 coding DNA: TGTGCCAGCAGCACTCGGCCCCAAGGGCAGGGTGAGCAGTTCTTC. Encoded protein: CASSTRPQGQGEQFF.

The rearrangement uses TRBV15 and TRBJ1-2; D not resolved. This CDR3 is 14 amino acids long. Germline-derived CDR1 and CDR2 are LNHNV and YYDKDF (reference sequence). Deletions cut 1 base from V and 8 bases from J, with 14 bases between. CDR3: CATSRGTGNWGYTF. The CDR3 DNA reads TGTGCCACCAGCAGAGGTACCGGGAACTGGGGCTACACCTTC.

This sequence joins TRBV23-1 and TRBJ2-2; D might be TRBD1 (6 bases). TRBV23-1 is designated an ORF whose function remains uncertain. This CDR3 has 18 amino acids. Trimming pared 1 base from V and 1 base from J, leaving 16 bases between. The CDR3 sequence is CASSQWVWDIKNTGELFF. Written as DNA, the CDR3 is TGCGCCAGCAGTCAATGGGTCTGGGACATAAAGAACACCGGGGAGCTGTTTTTT.

The chain has TRBV25-1 and TRBJ1-2, with D perhaps matching TRBD1 (5 bases). Trimming took 4 bases from V and 4 from J, leaving 10 bases between them. CDR3 length: 13 amino acids. Germline CDR1 and CDR2: MGHDK and SYGVNS. The DNA of the CDR3 is TGTGCCAGCAGTGGGGGGGTCGGCTATGGCTACACCTTC. As protein: CASSGGVGYGYTF.

This chain links TRBV5-1 with TRBJ2-5, with TRBD1 identical over 9 bases. CDR3 length equals 13 residues. Germline CDR1 and CDR2: SGHRS and YFSETQ. V dropped 5 bases and J dropped 3; count of bases not matched to a gene: 2. The CDR3 bases are TGCGCCAGCAGTACAGGGGGCGAAGAGACCCAGTACTTC. As protein: CASSTGGEETQYF.

The chain combines TRBV7-2 with TRBJ1-5; the match to TRBD1 covers 9 bases. This CDR3 contains 17 residues. V shed 1 base, J shed 0 bases, and the junction held 4 bases outside the gene matches. CDR1 and CDR2 from the germline V gene are SGHTA and FQGNSA. This CDR3 reads CASSLDRGPYSNQPQHF. The CDR3 coding sequence is TGTGCCAGCAGCTTAGACAGGGGGCCATATAGCAATCAGCCCCAGCATTTT.

The chain has TRBV7-9 and TRBJ2-2, with a possible D match to TRBD1 (5 bases). V was cut by 8 bases and J by 4 bases, with 14 bases left in between. Germline V CDR1 and CDR2: SEHNR, FQNEAQ (reference sequence). This CDR3 has 14 residues. The CDR3 spells CASHLGQFTGELFF. CDR3 coding DNA: TGTGCCAGCCACTTGGGGCAGTTCACCGGGGAGCTGTTTTTT.

The chain is built from TRBV13 and TRBJ2-4, with TRBD1 as a possible D gene (6 bases). Germline V lookup: CDR1 PRHDT, CDR2 FYEKMQ (reference sequence). CDR3 length: 15 amino acids. Trimming cost V 0 bases and J 5 bases, with 11 bases left between them. The DNA for the CDR3 is TGTGCCAGCAGCTTAGGCCAGGGGTTGCAAAACATTCAGTACTTC. Translation gives CASSLGQGLQNIQYF.

The gene calls are TRBV11-2 and TRBJ1-1; 9 bases are a match to TRBD1. V lost 3 bases to trimming and J lost 3 bases; unmatched junction nucleotides: 5. The CDR3 totals 15 residues. Germline assignment: CDR1 SGHAT and CDR2 FQNNGV. CDR3 in DNA: TGTGCCAGCAGCTTTGAGACAGGGGGGGACACTGAAGCTTTCTTT. Residues: CASSFETGGDTEAFF.

The chain uses TRBV11-3 and TRBJ1-1, with 7 nucleotides matching TRBD1. The CDR3 has 16 residues. Germline V gene data show CDR1 as SGHNT and CDR2 as YENEEA. The ends lost 5 bases at V and 4 bases at J; junction bases unmatched: 13. The CDR3 sequence is CASSMPGQQFGTEAFF. DNA for the CDR3: TGTGCCAGCAGCATGCCGGGACAGCAGTTTGGCACTGAAGCTTTCTTT.

This sequence joins TRBV3-1 (or the pseudogene TRBV3-2) and TRBJ1-2; 11 nucleotides match TRBD1. Looked up from germline, CDR1 is LGHDT and CDR2 is YNNKEL (reference sequence). CDR3 length equals 14 residues. V shed 5 bases, J shed 4 bases, and the junction held 3 bases outside the gene matches. CDR3 nucleotides: TGTGCCAGCAGCGCCGGACAGGGGGCCTATGGCTACACCTTC. It encodes CASSAGQGAYGYTF.

The table lists this clone with many counts. The CDR3 loop is CASSLESRLYGYTF. CDR3 in DNA: TGTGCCAGCAGCTTAGAAAGCAGGCTCTATGGCTACACCTTC. The chain joins TRBV7-2 to TRBJ1-2; unclear D gene. Germline assignment: CDR1 SGHTA and CDR2 FQGNSA. The ends were cut back, 1 base at V and 4 bases at J, with 10 bases in the middle. The CDR3 is made up of 14 amino acids.